This entry concerns a single T cell receptor (beta chain). Its specific antigen is unknown. The sample holds no much larger clone one base away, and base qualities are not on file. The data belong to a study of OX40 agonist ivuxolimab in advanced cancers. In terms of the full investigation: Ivuxolimab was a fully human IgG2 agonistic monoclonal antibody targeting the costimulatory receptor OX40 (CD134). Intravenous ivuxolimab was administered to patients every 2 weeks at six dose levels: 0.01, 0.1, 0.3, 1.5, 3 and 10 mg/kg. Of the approximately 50 dose-escalation patients, hepatocellular carcinoma was present in around 19, melanoma in approximately 15, renal cell carcinoma in 9 and head and neck cancer in 9. The dose-escalation cohort was 80% to 90% male with a mean age of approximately 60 years, ranging from 23 to 79. Prior anti-PD-1, anti-PD-L1 or anti-CTLA-4 therapy was permitted, and approximately 41% of dose-escalation patients had received checkpoint inhibitors. Partial responses were achieved by three dose-escalation patients, of whom one had hepatocellular carcinoma and two had cutaneous melanoma. The point of sequencing TCRbeta in the periphery was to test whether ivuxolimab changed TCR sequence diversity and drove clonal T-cell expansion. The paper describes the monotherapy dose-escalation part (N ≈ 51 patients) of the phase I trial of ivuxolimab. Broader findings and caveats from the paper: In the 0.1-3.0 mg/kg groups, partial responders were among the patients with the lowest normalized peripheral clonal expansion, particularly in CD8+ T cells. On average, CD8+ T cells showed more expanded clones than CD4+ T cells after ivuxolimab. Low levels of normalized T-cell clonal expansion were also seen in some patients who did not respond. At doses from 0.1 to 3.0 mg/kg, clonal expansion was seen in both CD4+ and CD8+ blood T cells between baseline and week 6. Which antigens the clonally expanded peripheral T cells were specific for was not determined.

For sequencing of the TCRbeta CDR3 region, genomic DNA was extracted from the sorted cells. The immunoSEQ Assay was used to sequence the TCRbeta CDR3 regions. Not all clones reach the TCRdb copy of this immuneACCESS table, which keeps in-frame sequences only. Checked studies attribute under half of the gap to unresolved V genes and leave the rest unexplained. For this sample there are over 70,000 clones; 75% to 90% appear just once. The ten largest clones capture approximately 0.51% of the sample. V and J are trimmed by 3 bases and 4 bases, and the gene matches miss 8 bases of the junction. Reading from cysteine to phenylalanine, the CDR3 counts 14 amino acids. Just CDR3 DNA is preserved here, 42 bases in frame from base 1. As encoded in the germline V gene (reference sequence), CDR1 is GTSNPN while CDR2 is SVGIG. Patients with a history of autoimmune disease or receiving systemic immunosuppression were excluded from the trial. Peripheral blood for TCR sequencing was collected from all dose cohorts at baseline, on cycle 4 day 1, and on cycle 7 day 1. The samples were taken from a phase I, first-in-human, multicenter, open-label dose-escalation trial of ivuxolimab. The trial enrolled adults with locally advanced or metastatic head and neck squamous cell, hepatocellular, melanoma or renal cell carcinoma. Before TCR sequencing, CD4+ T cells and CD8+ T cells were sorted from peripheral blood as separate populations.

The TCR was taken from an adult with an advanced solid tumor such as melanoma, head and neck, liver or kidney cancer. This specimen consisted of CD4+ or CD8+ T cells sorted from blood, obtained in a trial of the OX40 agonist ivuxolimab. The receptor chain draws on TRBV30 and TRBJ1-2, with TRBD1 matching 7 junction bases. CDR3 region: CAWSSAGGAYGYTF. The sequence in DNA is TGTGCCTGGAGCTCGGCAGGGGGTGCCTATGGCTACACCTTC.